Each of the 21 T cell receptor beta chains below was sequenced from the same sample in a study of blood T cell repertoires in COVID-19. The protocol was immunoSEQ multiplex PCR, while the TCRdb copy is restricted to in-frame clones and leaves out a portion. This repertoire shows 470,000 or so clones, 87% found once; its top ten account for over 1.5%. The sequenced sample consisted of PBMCs or T cells enriched from blood (not recorded which). The receptors were sampled from a woman between 18 and 29 years old with acute COVID-19.

In its sample, this clone is medium-sized. This chain connects TRBV11-2 to TRBJ1-2, with 9 bases matching TRBD1. The V and J ends lost 5 bases and 8 bases, in that order; junction bases with no gene match: 6. The CDR3 consists of 13 residues. Germline lookup yields CDR1 SGHAT and CDR2 FQNNGV. For the CDR3, the DNA is TGTGCCAGCAGCGCCGGGACAGGGAGCGGCTACACCTTC. Its translation: CASSAGTGSGYTF. The variable domain in full, with the rest retrieved from reference TRBV11-2 and TRBJ1-2, is EAGVAQSPRYKIIEKRQSVAFWCNPISGHATLYWYQQILGQGPKLLIQFQNNGVVDDSQLPKDRFSAERLKGVDSTLKIQPAKLEDSAVYLCASSAGTGSGYTFGSGTRLTVV.

The rearrangement links TRBV18 to TRBJ1-3; 7 bases line up with TRBD1. With 6 bases clipped from V and 1 base from J, the junction kept 3 bases outside the gene matches. Germline lookup yields CDR1 KGHSH and CDR2 LQKENI. The length of the CDR3 is 14 residues. CDR3 sequence reads: CASSVDRSGNTIYF. CDR3 DNA sequence: TGTGCCAGCTCGGTGGACAGGTCTGGAAACACCATATATTTT.

The gene calls are TRBV10-3 and TRBJ1-2; 7 positions agree with TRBD1. The germline gives CDR1 ENHRY, CDR2 SYGVKD. CDR3 size: 14 residues. V gave up 3 bases and J gave up 5 bases; unmatched junction bases: 6. The CDR3 sequence: CAISERGQPYGYTF. The CDR3 DNA follows: TGTGCCATCAGTGAAAGGGGACAGCCTTATGGCTACACCTTC.

With respect to this clone: Just one base apart from a much larger clone, this may be a read error. The CDR3 spells CASSLGTGNGYTF. The CDR3 DNA reads as TGTGCCAGCAGCTTAGGGACAGGGAATGGCTACACCTTC. The chain uses TRBV7-9 and TRBJ1-2, with 8 bases identical to TRBD1. This CDR3 is 13 amino acids long. J gave up 6 bases and V 1 base, and 1 base lay outside the gene matches. The germline V gene encodes CDR1 SEHNR and CDR2 FQNEAQ (reference sequence).

The J gene is TRBJ2-5, the V gene TRBV11-2, with 14 positions matching TRBD2. The CDR3 is made up of 18 amino acids. CDR1 and CDR2 (germline): SGHAT, FQNNGV. V gave up 5 bases and J gave up 4 bases; unmatched junction bases: 12. CDR3 loop: CASSQTGLGTSGGETQYF. The CDR3 nucleotides read TGTGCCAGCAGCCAGACAGGGCTCGGGACTAGCGGGGGAGAGACCCAGTACTTC.

The chain is built from TRBV5-1 and TRBJ2-1; TRBD1 might be the D (5 bases). The germline gives CDR1 SGHRS, CDR2 YFSETQ. V gave up 6 bases and J gave up 7 bases, with 23 bases separating them. This CDR3 is 16 amino acids long. The CDR3 nucleotides are TGCGCCAGCACCAAAAGGGTCCAGGGTTCGGGTAATGAGCAGTTCTTC. Translated, it gives CASTKRVQGSGNEQFF.

The V and J genes are TRBV9 and TRBJ2-2; D not certain. V lost 4 bases, J lost 1 base, and 5 bases lay in between. There are 13 residues in the CDR3. CDR1 and CDR2 (germline): SGDLS, YYNGEE. DNA of the CDR3: TGTGCCAGCAGCCCAGGGAACACCGGGGAGCTGTTTTTT. Translating gives CASSPGNTGELFF.

A single count supports this clone. This chain links TRBV2 with TRBJ2-3, with 12 bases lining up with TRBD2. The CDR3 has 12 amino acids. Germline lookup yields CDR1 SNHLY and CDR2 FYNNEI. Trimming cost V 10 bases and J 14 bases; bases outside gene matches: 10. CDR3 DNA: TGTGCCATCATTAACCTAGCGGGGGGGTTGTATTTT. The encoded protein is CAIINLAGGLYF.

The chain has TRBV3-1 (or the pseudogene TRBV3-2) and TRBJ2-7, with a possible D match to TRBD2 (5 bases). The germline V and J ends were trimmed by 2 bases and 7 bases, with 9 bases remaining between them. CDR1 and CDR2 (germline): LGHDT, YNNKEL (reference sequence). The length of the CDR3 is 12 residues. DNA of the CDR3: TGTGCCAGCAGCCAACCCGCGGGTGAGCAGTACTTC. It translates to CASSQPAGEQYF.

V is TRBV25-1 and J is TRBJ1-2; TRBD1 matches at 10 bases. This CDR3 region has 12 residues. J was trimmed by 8 bases and V by 7 bases; bases with no gene match: 4. CDR1 is MGHDK and CDR2 is SYGVNS in the germline V gene. The CDR3 region is CASTGTGVGYTF. The CDR3 DNA reads TGTGCCAGCACCGGGACAGGGGTCGGCTACACCTTC.

This chain joins TRBV3-1 (or the pseudogene TRBV3-2) and TRBJ1-2; no clear D. There are 13 residues in the CDR3. V was pared by 1 base and J by 4 bases, with 7 bases between. Germline CDR1 LGHDT, CDR2 YNNKEL (reference sequence). The CDR3 DNA follows: TGTGCCAGCAGCCAAGTACAGAGCTATGGCTACACCTTC. This translates into CASSQVQSYGYTF.

The V gene is TRBV18, the J gene TRBJ1-1; the D gene is possibly TRBD1 (5 bases). V lost 0 bases and J lost 1, with 12 bases in between. The CDR3 runs 16 residues. The germline V gene encodes CDR1 KGHSH and CDR2 LQKENI. CDR3 nucleotide sequence: TGTGCCAGCTCACCACCGAATCCAGGGCCGAACACTGAAGCTTTCTTT. Translating gives CASSPPNPGPNTEAFF.

The rearrangement links TRBV19 to TRBJ2-7, with TRBD1 matching 11 bases. Germline CDR1 reads LNHDA; CDR2 reads SQIVND (reference sequence). The V gene end was trimmed by 5 bases and the J gene end by 6 bases; junction bases not matched to a gene: 6. The length of the CDR3 is 14 residues. This CDR3 is CASSADRGLREQYF. CDR3 DNA: TGTGCCAGTAGTGCGGACAGGGGGCTTCGCGAGCAGTACTTC.

Concerning this clone itself: The sample carries other DNA sequences with the same CDR3. V gene TRBV15 combines with J gene TRBJ2-1, with a weak D call TRBD2 (6 bases). With 0 bases removed from V and 9 bases from J, the gap between germline ends came to 6 bases. CDR3 length: 12 residues. Germline CDR1 is LNHNV and CDR2 is YYDKDF (reference sequence). CDR3 loop: CATSRDSGEQFF. The CDR3 coding sequence is TGTGCCACCAGCAGAGATAGCGGTGAGCAGTTCTTC.

V gene TRBV29-1 combines with J gene TRBJ2-7, with a weak D call TRBD2 (6 bases). Trimming removed 7 bases from V and 3 bases from J, with 10 bases in between. CDR3 length: 11 amino acids. In germline, CDR1 is SQVTM, CDR2 ANQGSEA. Written as DNA, the CDR3 is TGCAGCGGGAGGGTAGACTACGAGCAGTACTTC. It yields the protein CSGRVDYEQYF.

This chain links TRBV7-9 with TRBJ2-1; tentatively, D is TRBD1 (6 bases). The CDR3 has 13 residues. The germline gives CDR1 SEHNR, CDR2 FQNEAQ (reference sequence). Trimming took off 5 bases at V and 12 bases at J, with 17 bases between the two ends. CDR3: CASSQKGGVGQFF. The CDR3, as DNA: TGTGCCAGCAGCCAAAAAGGGGGAGTTGGGCAGTTCTTC.

This rearrangement joins TRBV2 to TRBJ1-1; D not resolved. Germline-derived CDR1 and CDR2 are SNHLY and FYNNEI. Deletions cut 8 bases from V and 4 bases from J, with 8 bases between. The CDR3 has 11 amino acids. The CDR3 loop is CASLSGTEAFF. The CDR3 bases are TGTGCCAGCTTGAGTGGCACTGAAGCTTTCTTT.

The rearrangement links TRBV28 to TRBJ1-5; a weak D match, TRBD1 (6 bases). V dropped 6 bases and J dropped 1 base, with 19 bases sitting between them. From germline, CDR1 is MDHEN and CDR2 SYDVKM. The CDR3 is made up of 17 amino acids. The CDR3 region is CASRASGTTRSNQPQHF. Written as DNA, the CDR3 is TGTGCCAGCAGGGCCTCCGGGACAACAAGAAGCAATCAGCCCCAGCATTTT.

This chain links TRBV5-1 with TRBJ2-5; the D gene is possibly TRBD1 (6 bases). The CDR3 is made up of 14 amino acids. Trimming removed 4 bases from V and 4 bases from J, with 14 bases in between. The germline V gene encodes CDR1 SGHRS and CDR2 YFSETQ. CDR3 in amino acids: CASSRDGRGETQYF. The CDR3 DNA reads as TGCGCCAGCAGCAGGGACGGCAGGGGAGAGACCCAGTACTTC. Full variable domain (outside the CDR3, taken from reference TRBV5-1 and TRBJ2-5): KAGVTQTPRYLIKTRGQQVTLSCSPISGHRSVSWYQQTPGQGLQFLFEYFSETQRNKGNFPGRFSGRQFSNSRSEMNVSTLELGDSALYLCASSRDGRGETQYFGPGTRLLVL.

Comment on this clone: The junction departs from the called germline gene at one end, perhaps through a read error. This chain joins TRBV20-1 and TRBJ2-7; D not certain. Germline-derived CDR1 and CDR2 are DFQATT and SNEGSKA (reference sequence). This CDR3 region has 14 residues. DNA of the CDR3: TGCAGTCCTAGTAAGACATCGAGCTCCTACGAGCAGTACTTC. Protein product: CSPSKTSSSYEQYF.

The rearrangement joins TRBV25-1 to TRBJ1-1; 8 nucleotides align to TRBD1. V shed 8 bases, J shed 1 base, and the junction held 9 bases outside the gene matches. Germline V gene sequence: CDR1 MGHDK, CDR2 SYGVNS. The CDR3 is 15 residues long. This chain's CDR3 is CASGGPGTGNTEAFF. The CDR3 coding sequence is TGTGCCAGCGGGGGTCCCGGGACAGGGAACACTGAAGCTTTCTTT.